This T cell receptor beta chain was recorded in a study of long-term antiretroviral therapy in people with HIV. Survey level was the resolution at which the v3.0 immunoSEQ assay ran. Sequencing was performed with immunoSEQ multiplex PCR; in TCRdb, only in-frame clones are kept and a portion is missing. There are approximately 15,000 clones in the sample; more than 65% occur only once, and around 6.8% lies in the top ten. Germline CDR1 and CDR2: SGHRS and YFSETQ. The V segment lost 2 bases and the J segment 3 bases; nucleotides outside the gene matches: 8. This CDR3 contains 16 residues. This clonotype was obtained from a man aged 25-45 years with HIV. The rearrangement links TRBV5-1 to TRBJ2-7; 10 positions match TRBD1. This sample comprised unsorted PBMCs, obtained 0.4 years after starting antiretroviral therapy. The CDR3 coding sequence is TGCGCCAGCAGCTTACCTCCGGGACAGGGGCTCTACGAGCAGTACTTC. It is translated as CASSLPPGQGLYEQYF. The whole variable domain, filled in from reference TRBV5-1 and TRBJ2-7, reads KAGVTQTPRYLIKTRGQQVTLSCSPISGHRSVSWYQQTPGQGLQFLFEYFSETQRNKGNFPGRFSGRQFSNSRSEMNVSTLELGDSALYLCASSLPPGQGLYEQYFGPGTRLTVT.